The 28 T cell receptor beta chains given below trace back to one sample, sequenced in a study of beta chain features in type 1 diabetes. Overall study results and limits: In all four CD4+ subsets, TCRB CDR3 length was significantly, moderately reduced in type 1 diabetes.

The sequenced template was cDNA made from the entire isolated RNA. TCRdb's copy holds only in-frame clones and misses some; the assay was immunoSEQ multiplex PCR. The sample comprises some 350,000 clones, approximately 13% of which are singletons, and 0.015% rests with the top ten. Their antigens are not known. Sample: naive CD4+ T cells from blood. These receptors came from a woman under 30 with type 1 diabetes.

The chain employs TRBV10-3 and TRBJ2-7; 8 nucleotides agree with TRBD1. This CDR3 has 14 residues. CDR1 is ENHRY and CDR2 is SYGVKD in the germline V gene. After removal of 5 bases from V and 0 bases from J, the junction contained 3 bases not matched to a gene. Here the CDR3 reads CAISPTGGSYEQYV. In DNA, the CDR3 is TGTGCCATCAGTCCTACAGGGGGCTCCTACGAGCAGTACGTC.

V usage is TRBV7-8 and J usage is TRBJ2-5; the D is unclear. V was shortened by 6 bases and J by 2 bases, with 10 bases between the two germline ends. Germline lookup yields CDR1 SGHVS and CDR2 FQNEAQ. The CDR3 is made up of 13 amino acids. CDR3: CASSSELQETQYF. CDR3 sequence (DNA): TGTGCCAGCAGTTCGGAGCTACAAGAGACCCAGTACTTC.

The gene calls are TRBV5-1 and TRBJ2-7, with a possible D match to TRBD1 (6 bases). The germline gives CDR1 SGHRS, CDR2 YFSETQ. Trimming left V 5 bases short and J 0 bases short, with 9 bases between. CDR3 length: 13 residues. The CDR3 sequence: CASRRGSSYEQYF. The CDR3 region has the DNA TGCGCCAGCAGGAGGGGGAGCTCCTACGAGCAGTACTTC.

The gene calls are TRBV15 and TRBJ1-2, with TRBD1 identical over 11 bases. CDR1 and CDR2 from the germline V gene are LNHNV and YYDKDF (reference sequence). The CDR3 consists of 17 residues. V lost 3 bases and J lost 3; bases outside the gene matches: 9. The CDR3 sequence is CATSSPPDRGLHYGYTF. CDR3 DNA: TGTGCCACCAGCAGTCCCCCGGACAGGGGGCTTCACTATGGCTACACCTTC.

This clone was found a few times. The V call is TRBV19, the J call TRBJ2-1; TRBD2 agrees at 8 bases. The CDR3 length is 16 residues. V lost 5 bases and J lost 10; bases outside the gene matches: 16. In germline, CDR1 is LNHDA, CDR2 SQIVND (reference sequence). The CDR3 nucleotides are TGTGCCAGTAGTTTAGCCACTAGCGGACCCCGACGGGAGCAGTTCTTC. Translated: CASSLATSGPRREQFF. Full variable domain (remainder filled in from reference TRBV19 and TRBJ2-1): DGGITQSPKYLFRKEGQNVTLSCEQNLNHDAMYWYRQDPGQGLRLIYYSQIVNDFQKGDIAEGYSVSREKKESFPLTVTSAQKNPTAFYLCASSLATSGPRREQFFGPGTRLTVL.

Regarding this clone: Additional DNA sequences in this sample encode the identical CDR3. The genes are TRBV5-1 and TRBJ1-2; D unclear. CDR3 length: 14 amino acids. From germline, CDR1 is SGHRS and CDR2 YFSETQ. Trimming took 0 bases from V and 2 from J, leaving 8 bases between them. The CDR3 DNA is TGCGCCAGCAGCTTGGATCCAGGAAACTATGGCTACACCTTC. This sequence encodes CASSLDPGNYGYTF.

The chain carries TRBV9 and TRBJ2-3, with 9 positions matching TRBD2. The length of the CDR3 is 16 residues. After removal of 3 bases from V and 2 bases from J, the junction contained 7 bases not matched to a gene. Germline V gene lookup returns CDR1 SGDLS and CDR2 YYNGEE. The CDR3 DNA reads TGTGCCAGCAGCGCCCTCCTAGCGGGACCCACAGATACGCAGTATTTT. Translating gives CASSALLAGPTDTQYF.

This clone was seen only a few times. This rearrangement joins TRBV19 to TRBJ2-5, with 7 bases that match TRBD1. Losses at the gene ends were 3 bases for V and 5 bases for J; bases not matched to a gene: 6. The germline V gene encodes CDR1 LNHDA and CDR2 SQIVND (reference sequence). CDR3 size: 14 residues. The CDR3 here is CASSIIGGAETQYF. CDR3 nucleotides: TGTGCCAGTAGTATCATAGGGGGCGCGGAGACCCAGTACTTC.

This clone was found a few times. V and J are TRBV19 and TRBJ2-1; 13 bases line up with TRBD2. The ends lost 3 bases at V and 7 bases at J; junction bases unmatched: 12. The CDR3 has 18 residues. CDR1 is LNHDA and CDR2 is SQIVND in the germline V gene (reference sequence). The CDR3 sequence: CASSIAPGTSGNSNEQFF. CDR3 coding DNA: TGTGCCAGTAGTATTGCTCCCGGGACTAGCGGGAACAGTAATGAGCAGTTCTTC.

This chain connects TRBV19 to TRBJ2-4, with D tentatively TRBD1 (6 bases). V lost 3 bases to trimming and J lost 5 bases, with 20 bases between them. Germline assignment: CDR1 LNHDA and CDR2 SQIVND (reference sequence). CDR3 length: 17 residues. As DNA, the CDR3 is TGTGCCAGTAGTATGGACAGTTGGGCTACATTAGAAAACATTCAGTACTTC. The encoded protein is CASSMDSWATLENIQYF.

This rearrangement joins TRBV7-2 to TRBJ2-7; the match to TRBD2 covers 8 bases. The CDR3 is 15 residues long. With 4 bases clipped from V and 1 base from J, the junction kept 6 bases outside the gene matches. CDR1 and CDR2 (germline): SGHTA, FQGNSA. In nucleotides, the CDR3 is TGTGCCAGCAGCTCAATAGCGGGGCCATCCTACGAGCAGTACTTC. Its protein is CASSSIAGPSYEQYF. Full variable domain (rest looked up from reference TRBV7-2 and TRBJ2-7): GAGVSQSPSNKVTEKGKDVELRCDPISGHTALYWYRQSLGQGLEFLIYFQGNSAPDKSGLPSDRFSAERTGGSVSTLTIQRTQQEDSAVYLCASSSIAGPSYEQYFGPGTRLTVT.

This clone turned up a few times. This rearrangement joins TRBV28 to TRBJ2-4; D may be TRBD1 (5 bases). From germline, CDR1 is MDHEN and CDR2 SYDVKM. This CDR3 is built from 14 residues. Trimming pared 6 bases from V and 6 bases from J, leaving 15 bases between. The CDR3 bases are TGTGCCAGCAGCAGAACAGGCGACGGAAACATTCAGTACTTC. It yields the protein CASSRTGDGNIQYF.

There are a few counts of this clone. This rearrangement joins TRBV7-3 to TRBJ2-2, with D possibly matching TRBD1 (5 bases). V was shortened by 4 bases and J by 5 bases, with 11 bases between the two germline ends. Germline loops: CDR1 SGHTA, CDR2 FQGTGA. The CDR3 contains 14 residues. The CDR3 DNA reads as TGTGCCAGCAGCTCAGACAGATTGACCGGGGAGCTGTTTTTT. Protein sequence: CASSSDRLTGELFF.

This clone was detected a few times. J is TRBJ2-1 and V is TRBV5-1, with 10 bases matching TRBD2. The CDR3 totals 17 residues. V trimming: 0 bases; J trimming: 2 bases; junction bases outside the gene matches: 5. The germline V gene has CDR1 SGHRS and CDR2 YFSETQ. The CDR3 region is CASSLGGTSVTYNEQFF. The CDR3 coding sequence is TGCGCCAGCAGCTTGGGAGGGACTAGCGTTACCTACAATGAGCAGTTCTTC.

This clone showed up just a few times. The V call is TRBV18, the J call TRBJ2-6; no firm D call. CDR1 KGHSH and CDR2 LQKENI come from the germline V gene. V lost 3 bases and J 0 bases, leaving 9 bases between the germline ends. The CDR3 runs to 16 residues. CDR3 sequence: CASSPYQDSGANVLTF. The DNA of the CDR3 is TGTGCCAGCTCACCTTATCAGGACTCTGGGGCCAACGTCCTGACTTTC.

In nucleotides, the CDR3 is TGTGCCAGCAGCCCCGCGACAGGGTGGGACCAAGAGACCCAGTACTTC. It translates to CASSPATGWDQETQYF. The chain has TRBV4-2 and TRBJ2-5; 7 positions match TRBD1. The J segment lost 0 bases and the V segment lost 4 bases, leaving 8 bases of the junction unmatched. This CDR3 has 16 residues. Germline-derived CDR1 and CDR2 are LGHNA and YNFKEQ.

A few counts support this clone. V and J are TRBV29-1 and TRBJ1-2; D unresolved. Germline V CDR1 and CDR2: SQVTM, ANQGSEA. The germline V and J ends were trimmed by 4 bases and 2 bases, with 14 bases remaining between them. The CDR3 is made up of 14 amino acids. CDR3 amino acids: CSVAAGASNYGYTF. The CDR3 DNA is TGCAGCGTTGCGGCCGGAGCCTCCAACTATGGCTACACCTTC.

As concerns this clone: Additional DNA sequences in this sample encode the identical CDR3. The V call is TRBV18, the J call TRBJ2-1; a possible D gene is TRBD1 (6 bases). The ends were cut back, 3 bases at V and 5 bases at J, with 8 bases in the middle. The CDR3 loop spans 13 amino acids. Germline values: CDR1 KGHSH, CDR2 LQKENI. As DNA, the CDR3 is TGTGCCAGCTCACCGGGACAAAACAATGAGCAGTTCTTC. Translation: CASSPGQNNEQFF.

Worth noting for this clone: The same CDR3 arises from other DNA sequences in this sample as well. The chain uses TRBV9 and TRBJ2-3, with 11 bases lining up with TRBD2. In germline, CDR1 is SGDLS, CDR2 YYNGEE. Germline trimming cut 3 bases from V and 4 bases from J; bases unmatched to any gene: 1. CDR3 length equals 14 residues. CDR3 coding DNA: TGTGCCAGCAGCGCGGGACTAGCGGCAGATACGCAGTATTTT. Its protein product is CASSAGLAADTQYF.

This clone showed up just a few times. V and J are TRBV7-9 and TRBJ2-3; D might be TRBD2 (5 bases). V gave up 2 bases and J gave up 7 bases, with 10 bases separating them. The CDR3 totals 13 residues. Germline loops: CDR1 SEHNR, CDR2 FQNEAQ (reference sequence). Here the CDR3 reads CASSLPTGNTQYF. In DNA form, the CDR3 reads TGTGCCAGCAGCTTACCCACGGGAAATACGCAGTATTTT. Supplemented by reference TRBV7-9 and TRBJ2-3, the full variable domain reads DTGVSQNPRHKITKRGQNVTFRCDPISEHNRLYWYRQTLGQGPEFLTYFQNEAQLEKSRLLSDRFSAERPKGSFSTLEIQRTEQGDSAMYLCASSLPTGNTQYFGPGTRLTVL.

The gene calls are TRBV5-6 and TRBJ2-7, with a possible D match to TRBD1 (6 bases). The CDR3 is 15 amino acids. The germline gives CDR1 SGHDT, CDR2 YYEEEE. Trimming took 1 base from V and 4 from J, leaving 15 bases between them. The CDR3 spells CASSLLGQPTYEQYF. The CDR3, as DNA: TGTGCCAGCAGCTTGTTGGGACAACCTACTTACGAGCAGTACTTC.

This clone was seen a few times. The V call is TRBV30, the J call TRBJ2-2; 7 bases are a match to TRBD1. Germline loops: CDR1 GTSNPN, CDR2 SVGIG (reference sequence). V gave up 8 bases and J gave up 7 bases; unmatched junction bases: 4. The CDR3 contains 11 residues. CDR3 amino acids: CALRGNGELFF. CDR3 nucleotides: TGTGCCCTCAGGGGGAACGGGGAGCTGTTTTTT.

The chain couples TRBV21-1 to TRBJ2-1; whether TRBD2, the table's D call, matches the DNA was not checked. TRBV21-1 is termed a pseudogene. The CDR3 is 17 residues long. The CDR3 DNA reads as TGTGCCAGCAGCAAAGAGCGGGAGGGGGGTACAAACAATGAGCAGTTCTTC. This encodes CASSKEREGGTNNEQFF.

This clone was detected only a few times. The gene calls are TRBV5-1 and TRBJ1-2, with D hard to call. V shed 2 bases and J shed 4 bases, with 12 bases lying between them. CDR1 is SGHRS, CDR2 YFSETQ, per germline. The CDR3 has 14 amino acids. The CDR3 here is CASSFRPEGYGYTF. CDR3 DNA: TGCGCCAGCAGCTTTCGGCCGGAGGGCTATGGCTACACCTTC.

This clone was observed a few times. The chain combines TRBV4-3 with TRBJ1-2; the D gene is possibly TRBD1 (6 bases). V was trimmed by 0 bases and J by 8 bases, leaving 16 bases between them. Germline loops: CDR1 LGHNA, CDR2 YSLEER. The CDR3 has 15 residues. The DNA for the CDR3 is TGCGCCAGCAGCCAAGAATGGGGGCCCTCCCGCGGCTACACCTTC. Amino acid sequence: CASSQEWGPSRGYTF.

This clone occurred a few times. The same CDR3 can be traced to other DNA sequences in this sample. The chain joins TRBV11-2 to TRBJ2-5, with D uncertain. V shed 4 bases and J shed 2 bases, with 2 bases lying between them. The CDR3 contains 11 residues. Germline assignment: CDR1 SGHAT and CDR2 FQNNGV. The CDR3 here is CASSSQETQYF. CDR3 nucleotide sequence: TGTGCCAGCAGCTCACAAGAGACCCAGTACTTC.

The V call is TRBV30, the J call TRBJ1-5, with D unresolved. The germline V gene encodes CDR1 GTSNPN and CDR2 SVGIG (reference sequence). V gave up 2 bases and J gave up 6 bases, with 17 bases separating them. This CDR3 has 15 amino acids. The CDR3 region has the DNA TGTGCCTGGAGTTTAACGACGGGTGGGTTTCAGCCCCAGCATTTT. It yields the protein CAWSLTTGGFQPQHF.

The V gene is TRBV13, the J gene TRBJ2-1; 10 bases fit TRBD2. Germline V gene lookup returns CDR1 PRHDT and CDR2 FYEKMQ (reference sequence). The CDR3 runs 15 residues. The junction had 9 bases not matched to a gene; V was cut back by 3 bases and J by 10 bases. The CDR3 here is CASSLVASGSGEQFF. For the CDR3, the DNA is TGTGCCAGCAGCTTGGTAGCTAGCGGGAGTGGGGAGCAGTTCTTC.